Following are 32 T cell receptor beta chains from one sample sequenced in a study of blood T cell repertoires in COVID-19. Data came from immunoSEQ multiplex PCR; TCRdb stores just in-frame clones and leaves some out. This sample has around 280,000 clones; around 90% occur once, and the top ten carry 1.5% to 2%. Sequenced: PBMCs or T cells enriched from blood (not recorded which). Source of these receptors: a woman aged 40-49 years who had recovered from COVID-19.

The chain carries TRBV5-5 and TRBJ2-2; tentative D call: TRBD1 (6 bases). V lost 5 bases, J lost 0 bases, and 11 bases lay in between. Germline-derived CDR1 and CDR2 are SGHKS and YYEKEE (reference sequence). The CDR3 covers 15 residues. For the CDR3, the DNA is TGTGCCAGCAGGCCCGGGACAACGAACACCGGGGAGCTGTTTTTT. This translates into CASRPGTTNTGELFF.

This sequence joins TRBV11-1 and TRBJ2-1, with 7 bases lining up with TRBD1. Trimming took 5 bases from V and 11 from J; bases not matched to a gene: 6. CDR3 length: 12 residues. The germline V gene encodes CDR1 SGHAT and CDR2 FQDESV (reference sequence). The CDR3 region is CASSKNRGQQFF. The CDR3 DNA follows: TGTGCCAGCAGCAAGAACAGGGGACAGCAGTTCTTC.

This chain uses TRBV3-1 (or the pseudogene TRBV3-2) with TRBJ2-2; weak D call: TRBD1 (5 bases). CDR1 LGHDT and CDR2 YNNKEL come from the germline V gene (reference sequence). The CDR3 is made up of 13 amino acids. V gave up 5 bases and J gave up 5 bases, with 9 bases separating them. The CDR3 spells CASSMRQTGELFF. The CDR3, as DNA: TGTGCCAGCAGCATGAGACAGACCGGGGAGCTGTTTTTT.

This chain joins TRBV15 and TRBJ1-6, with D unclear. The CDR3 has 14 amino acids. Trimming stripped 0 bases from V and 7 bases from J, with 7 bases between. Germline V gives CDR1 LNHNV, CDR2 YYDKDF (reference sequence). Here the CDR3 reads CATSRDFRNSPLHF. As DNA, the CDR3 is TGTGCCACCAGCAGAGATTTTCGGAATTCACCCCTCCACTTT.

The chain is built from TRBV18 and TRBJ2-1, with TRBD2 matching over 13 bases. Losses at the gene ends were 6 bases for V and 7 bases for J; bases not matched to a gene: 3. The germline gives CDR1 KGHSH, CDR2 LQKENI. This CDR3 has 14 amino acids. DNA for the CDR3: TGTGCCAGCTCCGGACTAGCGGGAGTAAATGAGCAGTTCTTC. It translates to CASSGLAGVNEQFF.

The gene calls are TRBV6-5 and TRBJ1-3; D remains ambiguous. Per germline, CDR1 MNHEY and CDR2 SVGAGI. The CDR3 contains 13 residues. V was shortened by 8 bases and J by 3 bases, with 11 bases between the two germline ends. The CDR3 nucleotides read TGTGCCAGCGCTGTTCGAGATGGAAACACCATATATTTT. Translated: CASAVRDGNTIYF.

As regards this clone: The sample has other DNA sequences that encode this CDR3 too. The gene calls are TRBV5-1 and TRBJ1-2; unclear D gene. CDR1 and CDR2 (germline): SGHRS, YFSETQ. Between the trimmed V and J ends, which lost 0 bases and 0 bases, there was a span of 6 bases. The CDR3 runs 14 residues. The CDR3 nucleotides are TGCGCCAGCAGCTTGGAAAGCCCTAACTATGGCTACACCTTC. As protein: CASSLESPNYGYTF.

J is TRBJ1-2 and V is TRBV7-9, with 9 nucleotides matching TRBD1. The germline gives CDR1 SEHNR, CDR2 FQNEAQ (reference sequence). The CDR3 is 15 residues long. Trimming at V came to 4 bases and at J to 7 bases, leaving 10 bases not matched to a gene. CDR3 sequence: CASSSQGDRAGGYTF. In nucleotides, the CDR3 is TGTGCCAGCAGCTCTCAAGGGGACAGGGCGGGTGGCTACACCTTC. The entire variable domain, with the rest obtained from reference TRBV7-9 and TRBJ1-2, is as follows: DTGVSQNPRHKITKRGQNVTFRCDPISEHNRLYWYRQTLGQGPEFLTYFQNEAQLEKSRLLSDRFSAERPKGSFSTLEIQRTEQGDSAMYLCASSSQGDRAGGYTFGSGTRLTVV.

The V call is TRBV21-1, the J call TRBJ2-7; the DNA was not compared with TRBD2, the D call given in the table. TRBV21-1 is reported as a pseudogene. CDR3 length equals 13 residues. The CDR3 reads CASSPLGGIEQYF. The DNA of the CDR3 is TGTGCCAGCAGCCCACTCGGGGGGATCGAGCAGTACTTC.

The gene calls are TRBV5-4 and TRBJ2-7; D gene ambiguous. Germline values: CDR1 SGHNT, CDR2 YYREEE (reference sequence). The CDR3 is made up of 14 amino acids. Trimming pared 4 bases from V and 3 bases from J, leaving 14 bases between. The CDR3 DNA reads TGTGCCAGCAGCCCGAACAGCCGCGACTACGAGCAGTACTTC. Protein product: CASSPNSRDYEQYF.

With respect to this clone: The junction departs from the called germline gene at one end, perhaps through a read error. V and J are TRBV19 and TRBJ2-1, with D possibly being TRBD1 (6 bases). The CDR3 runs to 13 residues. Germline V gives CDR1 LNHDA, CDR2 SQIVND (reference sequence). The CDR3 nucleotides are TGTGCCAGTAGTCCTTCCGTTGCAGGGGAGACGATCTTC. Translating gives CASSPSVAGETIF. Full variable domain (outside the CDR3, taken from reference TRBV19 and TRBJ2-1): DGGITQSPKYLFRKEGQNVTLSCEQNLNHDAMYWYRQDPGQGLRLIYYSQIVNDFQKGDIAEGYSVSREKKESFPLTVTSAQKNPTAFYLCASSPSVAGETIFGPGTRLTVL.

CDR3 sequence: CSAIDSGSSSSYEQYF. DNA for the CDR3: TGCAGCGCCATAGATAGCGGGAGTAGTAGCTCCTACGAGCAGTACTTC. This chain links TRBV29-1 with TRBJ2-7; 9 bases are a match to TRBD2. V lost 7 bases to trimming and J lost 0 bases; unmatched junction nucleotides: 13. Germline assignment: CDR1 SQVTM and CDR2 ANQGSEA. The CDR3 extends over 16 amino acids.

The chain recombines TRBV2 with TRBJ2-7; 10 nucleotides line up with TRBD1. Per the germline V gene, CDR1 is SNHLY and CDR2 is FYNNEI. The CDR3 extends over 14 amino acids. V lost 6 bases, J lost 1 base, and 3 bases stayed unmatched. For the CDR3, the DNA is TGTGCCAGCAGGCGGACAGGGGGTTCCTACGAGCAGTACTTC. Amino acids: CASRRTGGSYEQYF.

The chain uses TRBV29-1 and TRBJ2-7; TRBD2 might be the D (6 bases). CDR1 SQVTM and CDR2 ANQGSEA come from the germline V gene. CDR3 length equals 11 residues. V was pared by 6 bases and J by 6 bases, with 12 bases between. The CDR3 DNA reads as TGCAGCGTCCTGGGGACTGCCGAGCAGTACTTC. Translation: CSVLGTAEQYF.

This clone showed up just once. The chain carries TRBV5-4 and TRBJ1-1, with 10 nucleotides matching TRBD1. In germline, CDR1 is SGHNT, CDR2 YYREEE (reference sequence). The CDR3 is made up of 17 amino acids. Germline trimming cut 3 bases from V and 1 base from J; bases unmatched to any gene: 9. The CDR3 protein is CASSSGQGGQWNTEAFF. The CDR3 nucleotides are TGTGCCAGCAGCTCTGGACAGGGGGGACAGTGGAACACTGAAGCTTTCTTT.

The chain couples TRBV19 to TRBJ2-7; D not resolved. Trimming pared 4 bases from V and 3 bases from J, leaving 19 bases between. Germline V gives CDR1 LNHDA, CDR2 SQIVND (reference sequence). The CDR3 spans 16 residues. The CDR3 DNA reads TGTGCCAGTAGTACCCGGCGTCTGGAGATGGGCTACGAGCAGTACTTC. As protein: CASSTRRLEMGYEQYF.

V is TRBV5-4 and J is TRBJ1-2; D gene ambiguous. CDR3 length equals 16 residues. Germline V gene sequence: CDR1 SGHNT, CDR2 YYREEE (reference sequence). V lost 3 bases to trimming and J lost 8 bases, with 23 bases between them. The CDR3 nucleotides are TGTGCCAGCAGCTCTGGAGGAGCTGGGCAGGAGGGAGGCTACACCTTC. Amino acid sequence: CASSSGGAGQEGGYTF.

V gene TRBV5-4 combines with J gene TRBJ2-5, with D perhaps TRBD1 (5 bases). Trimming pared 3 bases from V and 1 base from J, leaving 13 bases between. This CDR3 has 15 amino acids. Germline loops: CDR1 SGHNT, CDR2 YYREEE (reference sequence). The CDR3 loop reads CASSSRQTLQETQYF. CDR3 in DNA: TGTGCCAGCAGCTCCCGACAGACCCTCCAAGAGACCCAGTACTTC. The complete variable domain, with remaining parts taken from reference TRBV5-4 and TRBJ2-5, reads ETGVTQSPTHLIKTRGQQVTLRCSSQSGHNTVSWYQQALGQGPQFIFQYYREEENGRGNFPPRFSGLQFPNYSSELNVNALELDDSALYLCASSSRQTLQETQYFGPGTRLLVL.

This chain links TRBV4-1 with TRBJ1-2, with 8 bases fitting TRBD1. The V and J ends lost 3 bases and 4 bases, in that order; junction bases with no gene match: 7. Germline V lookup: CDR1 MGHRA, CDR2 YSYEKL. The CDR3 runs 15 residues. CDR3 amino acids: CASSHGQGLSYGYTF. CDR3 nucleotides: TGCGCCAGCAGCCATGGACAGGGACTGTCCTATGGCTACACCTTC.

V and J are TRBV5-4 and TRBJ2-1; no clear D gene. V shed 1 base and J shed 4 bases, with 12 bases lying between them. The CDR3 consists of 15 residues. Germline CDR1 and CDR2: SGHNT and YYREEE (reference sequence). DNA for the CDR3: TGTGCCAGCAGCTTGAAGGCCCAGAGGTACAATGAGCAGTTCTTC. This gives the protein CASSLKAQRYNEQFF.

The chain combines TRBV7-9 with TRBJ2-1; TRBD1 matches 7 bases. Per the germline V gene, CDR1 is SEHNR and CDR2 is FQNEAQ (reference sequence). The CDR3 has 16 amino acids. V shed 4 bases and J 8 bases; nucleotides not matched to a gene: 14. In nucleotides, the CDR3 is TGTGCCAGCAGCTCTATAGGTGACAGGGTACGCGATGAGCAGTTCTTC. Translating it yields CASSSIGDRVRDEQFF. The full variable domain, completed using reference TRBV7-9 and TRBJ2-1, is DTGVSQNPRHKITKRGQNVTFRCDPISEHNRLYWYRQTLGQGPEFLTYFQNEAQLEKSRLLSDRFSAERPKGSFSTLEIQRTEQGDSAMYLCASSSIGDRVRDEQFFGPGTRLTVL.

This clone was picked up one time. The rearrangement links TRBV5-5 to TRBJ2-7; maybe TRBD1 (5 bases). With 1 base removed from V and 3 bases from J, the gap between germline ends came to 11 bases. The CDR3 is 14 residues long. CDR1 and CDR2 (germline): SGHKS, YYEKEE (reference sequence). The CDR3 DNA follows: TGTGCCAGCAGCTTGACAGGCACTAACTACGAGCAGTACTTC. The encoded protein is CASSLTGTNYEQYF. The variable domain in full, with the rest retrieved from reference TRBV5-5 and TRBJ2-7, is DAGVTQSPTHLIKTRGQQVTLRCSPISGHKSVSWYQQVLGQGPQFIFQYYEKEERGRGNFPDRFSARQFPNYSSELNVNALLLGDSALYLCASSLTGTNYEQYFGPGTRLTVT.

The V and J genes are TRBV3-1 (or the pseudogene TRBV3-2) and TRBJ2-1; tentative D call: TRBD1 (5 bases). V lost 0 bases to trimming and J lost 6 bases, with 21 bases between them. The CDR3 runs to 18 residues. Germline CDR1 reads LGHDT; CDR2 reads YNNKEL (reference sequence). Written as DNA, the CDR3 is TGTGCCAGCAGCCAAGAAGTAGGTTGGCAGGGATCAAGCAATGAGCAGTTCTTC. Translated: CASSQEVGWQGSSNEQFF.

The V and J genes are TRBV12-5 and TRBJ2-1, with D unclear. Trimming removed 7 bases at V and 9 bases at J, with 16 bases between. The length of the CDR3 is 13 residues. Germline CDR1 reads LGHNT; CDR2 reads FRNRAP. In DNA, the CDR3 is TGTGCTAGTGTCCCCATCGGGTTTACTGAGCAGTTCTTC. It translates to CASVPIGFTEQFF.

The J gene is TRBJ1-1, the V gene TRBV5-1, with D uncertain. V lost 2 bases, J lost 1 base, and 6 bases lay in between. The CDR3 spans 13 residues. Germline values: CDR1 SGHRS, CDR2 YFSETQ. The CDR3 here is CASSFAENTEAFF. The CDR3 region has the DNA TGCGCCAGCAGCTTTGCAGAGAACACTGAAGCTTTCTTT.

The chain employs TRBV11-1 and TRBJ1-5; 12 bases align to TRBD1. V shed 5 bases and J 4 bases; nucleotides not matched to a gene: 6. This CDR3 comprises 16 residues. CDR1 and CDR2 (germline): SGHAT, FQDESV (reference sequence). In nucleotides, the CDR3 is TGTGCCAGCAGCCGGGACAGGGGGCTCAGGAATCAGCCCCAGCATTTT. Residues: CASSRDRGLRNQPQHF.

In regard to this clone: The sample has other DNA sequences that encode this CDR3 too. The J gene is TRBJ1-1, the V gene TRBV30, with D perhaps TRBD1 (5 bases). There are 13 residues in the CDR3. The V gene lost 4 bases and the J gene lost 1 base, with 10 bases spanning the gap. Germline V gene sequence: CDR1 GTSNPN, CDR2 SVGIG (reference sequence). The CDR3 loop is CAWNRGSNTEAFF. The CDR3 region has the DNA TGTGCCTGGAATCGGGGGTCGAACACTGAAGCTTTCTTT.

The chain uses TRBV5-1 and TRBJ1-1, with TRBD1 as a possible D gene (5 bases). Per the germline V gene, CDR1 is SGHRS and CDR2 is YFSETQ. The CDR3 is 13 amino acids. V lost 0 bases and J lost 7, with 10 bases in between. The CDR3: CASSLGRRVEAFF. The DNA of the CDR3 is TGCGCCAGCAGCTTGGGTCGCAGGGTTGAAGCTTTCTTT.

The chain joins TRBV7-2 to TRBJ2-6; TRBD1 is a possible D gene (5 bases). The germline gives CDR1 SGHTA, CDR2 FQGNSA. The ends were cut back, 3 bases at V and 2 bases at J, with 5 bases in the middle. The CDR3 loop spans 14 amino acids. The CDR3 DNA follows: TGTGCCAGCAGCTTCAGGGCTGGGGCCAACGTCCTGACTTTC. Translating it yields CASSFRAGANVLTF.

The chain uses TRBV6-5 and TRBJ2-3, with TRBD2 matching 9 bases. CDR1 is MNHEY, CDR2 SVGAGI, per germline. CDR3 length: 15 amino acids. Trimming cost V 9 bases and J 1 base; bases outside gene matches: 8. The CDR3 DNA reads TGTGCCAGTCGGAGCGCTAGCGGGGGCACAGATACGCAGTATTTT. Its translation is CASRSASGGTDTQYF.

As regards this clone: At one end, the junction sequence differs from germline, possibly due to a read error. In DNA form, the CDR3 reads TGTGCCAGTAGTATCCTCCCATTCAGGCTGGTTTTT. Its translation is CASSILPFRLVF. This chain connects TRBV19 to TRBJ1-4; D call uncertain. The CDR3 extends over 12 amino acids. The germline V gene encodes CDR1 LNHDA and CDR2 SQIVND (reference sequence).

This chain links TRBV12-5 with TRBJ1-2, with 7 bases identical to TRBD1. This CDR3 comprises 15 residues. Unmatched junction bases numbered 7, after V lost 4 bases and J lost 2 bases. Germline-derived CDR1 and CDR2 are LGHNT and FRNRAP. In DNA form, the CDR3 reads TGTGCTAGTGGTTCGGGACAGCCCTTGAACTATGGCTACACCTTC. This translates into CASGSGQPLNYGYTF.